The 19 T cell receptor beta chains below all came from one sample that was sequenced in a study of immune heterogeneity within non-small cell lung tumors. For the TCR beta CDR3, multiplex PCR with 32 V and 13 J primers performed the amplification. From the multiplex PCR reads, TCRdb called clonotypes with MiXCR, one entry per CDR3 protein. The sample holds tens of thousands of distinct CDR3 sequences, about 29% seen once. As template, the study used bulk tumor genomic DNA at 600 ng per sample. During surgery, each primary tumor gave multiple biopsies spaced as far apart as possible. Curative surgical treatment was performed in patients who had newly diagnosed, untreated non-small cell lung cancer. The sequenced material came from lung tumor tissue. The receptor source for this set is a middle-aged man with non-small cell lung cancer.

This clonotype showed up just a few times. Given a much more abundant clone one base away, this may be a read error. This chain uses TRBV12-3 or TRBV12-4 with TRBJ1-5; D may be TRBD1 (5 bases). The CDR3 has 15 residues. Trimming took off 1 base at V and 4 bases at J, with 11 bases between the two ends. The CDR3 reads CASSLGWGGNQPQHF. As DNA, the CDR3 is TGTGCCAGCAGTTTAGGGTGGGGCGGGAATCAGCCCCAGCATTTT.

The V call is TRBV11-2, the J call TRBJ2-1; 13 bases map to TRBD2. Germline V gives CDR1 SGHAT, CDR2 FQNNGV. Losses at the gene ends were 5 bases for V and 8 bases for J; bases not matched to a gene: 6. The CDR3 spans 15 residues. CDR3 sequence: CASSVLAGGPYEQFF. The DNA of the CDR3 is TGTGCCAGCAGCGTACTAGCGGGAGGGCCTTATGAGCAGTTCTTC. The whole variable domain, filled in from reference TRBV11-2 and TRBJ2-1, reads EAGVAQSPRYKIIEKRQSVAFWCNPISGHATLYWYQQILGQGPKLLIQFQNNGVVDDSQLPKDRFSAERLKGVDSTLKIQPAKLEDSAVYLCASSVLAGGPYEQFFGPGTRLTVL.

In the case of this clonotype: A much larger clone lies a single base off, so this may be a read error. The genes are TRBV2 and TRBJ2-7, with 10 bases matching TRBD2. V gave up 2 bases and J gave up 6 bases; unmatched junction bases: 7. Germline V lookup: CDR1 SNHLY, CDR2 FYNNEI. The CDR3 length is 15 residues. In DNA, the CDR3 is TGTGCCAGCAGTGAATATATAGCGGGAGGAAGCGAGCAGTACTTC. It codes for CASSEYIAGGSEQYF.

This clonotype came up many times. The rearrangement links TRBV30 to TRBJ2-7; 8 bases align to TRBD1. This CDR3 spans 17 amino acids. Germline CDR1 reads GTSNPN; CDR2 reads SVGIG (reference sequence). The V gene end was trimmed by 0 bases and the J gene end by 4 bases; junction bases not matched to a gene: 14. The CDR3 loop is CAWSVLTGQGGWYEQYF. In DNA, the CDR3 is TGTGCCTGGAGTGTCCTGACAGGACAGGGAGGATGGTACGAGCAGTACTTC.

In the case of this clonotype: One junction end disagrees with the germline gene, perhaps due to a read error. The chain employs TRBV11-3 and TRBJ1-2; D is perhaps TRBD1 (5 bases). The CDR3 is made up of 15 amino acids. Germline-derived CDR1 and CDR2 are SGHNT and YENEEA. The CDR3 loop is CDSSSSTSGRGGYTF. The CDR3 bases are TGTGACAGCAGCTCTTCGACATCAGGGCGCGGAGGCTACACCTTC.

This clonotype was detected many times. This rearrangement joins TRBV20-1 to TRBJ2-7; D ambiguous. With 1 base removed from V and 2 bases from J, the gap between germline ends came to 15 bases. Germline V lookup: CDR1 DFQATT, CDR2 SNEGSKA (reference sequence). The CDR3 extends over 15 amino acids. CDR3 in amino acids: CSARGDTGGPYEQYF. CDR3 coding DNA: TGCAGTGCTAGAGGTGACACCGGTGGGCCCTACGAGCAGTACTTC.

This clonotype turned up a few times. The chain combines TRBV7-3 with TRBJ2-3; 10 nucleotides agree with TRBD2. This CDR3 spans 15 amino acids. V was clipped by 5 bases and J by 6 bases; unmatched bases: 8. Germline V gene data show CDR1 as SGHTA and CDR2 as FQGTGA. The CDR3 spells CASSKSGRAGDTQYF. The CDR3 coding sequence is TGTGCCAGCAGCAAAAGCGGGAGGGCCGGGGATACGCAGTATTTT.

This clonotype appeared a few times. The DNA for the CDR3 is TGTGCCAGCAGCTTCGGGGCCGGGGAGCTGTTTTTT. As protein: CASSFGAGELFF. V is TRBV12-3 or TRBV12-4 and J is TRBJ2-2; weak D call: TRBD2 (5 bases). The CDR3 totals 12 residues. Trimming took 6 bases from V and 6 from J, leaving 8 bases between them.

This clonotype was seen ten or more times. This chain links TRBV20-1 with TRBJ2-1; D unresolved. CDR1 and CDR2 (germline): DFQATT, SNEGSKA (reference sequence). V was pared by 7 bases and J by 3 bases, with 7 bases between. The CDR3 extends over 11 amino acids. The DNA of the CDR3 is TGCAGTGGGAAGGGCTACAATGAGCAGTTCTTC. Amino acids: CSGKGYNEQFF.

This clonotype occurred many times. The chain is built from TRBV5-1 and TRBJ2-7; D might be TRBD2 (5 bases). Germline V gives CDR1 SGHRS, CDR2 YFSETQ. This CDR3 spans 12 amino acids. Trimming removed 5 bases at V and 2 bases at J, with 8 bases between. CDR3 bases: TGCGCCAGCAGTCGGGATACCTACGAGCAGTACTTC. Its translation is CASSRDTYEQYF.

This clonotype came up many times. CDR3 sequence (DNA): TGTGCCAGCGACCGGGACCTCCGGAGGGTCACTGAAGCTTTCTTT. Protein: CASDRDLRRVTEAFF. The V gene is TRBV6-1, the J gene TRBJ1-1; weak D call: TRBD1 (5 bases). Germline V gives CDR1 MNHNS, CDR2 SASEGT. V gave up 8 bases and J gave up 4 bases, with 20 bases separating them. The CDR3 contains 15 residues.

Note on this clonotype: This could be a read error, since a much larger clone is one nucleotide away. The V call is TRBV30, the J call TRBJ1-1; no firm D call. The ends were cut back, 3 bases at V and 4 bases at J, with 15 bases in the middle. The CDR3 length is 14 residues. Germline-derived CDR1 and CDR2 are GTSNPN and SVGIG (reference sequence). DNA of the CDR3: TGTGCCTGGAGGAAAGATTTCAGCTCCACTGAAGCTTTCTTT. This sequence encodes CAWRKDFSSTEAFF.

The V and J genes are TRBV20-1 and TRBJ2-5; D perhaps matches TRBD2 (5 bases). CDR3 length: 13 amino acids. Trimming took off 6 bases at V and 5 bases at J, with 16 bases between the two ends. CDR1 DFQATT and CDR2 SNEGSKA come from the germline V gene (reference sequence). CDR3 sequence: CSARTLLGETQYF. The CDR3 coding sequence is TGCAGTGCCCGGACTCTTCTGGGGGAGACCCAGTACTTC.

At least ten counts were recorded for this clonotype. The chain joins TRBV6-5 to TRBJ1-6; 8 bases map to TRBD1. CDR3 size: 16 residues. From germline, CDR1 is MNHEY and CDR2 SVGAGI. V dropped 0 bases and J dropped 8; count of bases not matched to a gene: 6. The CDR3 protein is CASSYSVTGVYSPLHF. The DNA of the CDR3 is TGTGCCAGCAGTTACTCCGTGACAGGGGTCTATTCACCCCTCCACTTT.

By its share, this clonotype is medium-sized. This rearrangement joins TRBV20-1 to TRBJ2-7, with 9 bases matching TRBD2. CDR1 is DFQATT, CDR2 SNEGSKA, per germline (reference sequence). V was clipped by 6 bases and J by 3 bases; unmatched bases: 6. The CDR3 extends over 13 amino acids. The CDR3 DNA reads as TGCAGTGCCCCGGCTAGCGGGATCTACGAGCAGTACTTC. Amino acid sequence: CSAPASGIYEQYF.

Many counts were recorded for this clonotype. The chain links TRBV11-3 to TRBJ2-7; possible D gene TRBD2, 6 bases. The CDR3 runs 13 residues. The germline gives CDR1 SGHNT, CDR2 YENEEA. The germline V and J ends were trimmed by 6 bases and 4 bases, with 13 bases remaining between them. The CDR3 loop is CASRQEGPYEQYF. The DNA for the CDR3 is TGTGCCAGCAGACAGGAGGGCCCTTACGAGCAGTACTTC.

The chain recombines TRBV4-1 with TRBJ1-3, with D possibly matching TRBD1 (5 bases). Germline CDR1 reads MGHRA; CDR2 reads YSYEKL. Trimming shortened V by 2 bases and J by 2 bases, and 13 bases separated the two germline ends. This CDR3 is built from 16 residues. The DNA for the CDR3 is TGCGCCAGCAGCCAATCCCTCGGGGGGGCTGGAAACACCATATATTTT. Encoded protein: CASSQSLGGAGNTIYF.

The gene calls are TRBV11-2 and TRBJ2-1; TRBD2 might be the D (5 bases). This CDR3 comprises 15 residues. Trimming took 5 bases from V and 0 from J, leaving 11 bases between them. Germline-derived CDR1 and CDR2 are SGHAT and FQNNGV. Written as DNA, the CDR3 is TGTGCCAGCAGCGCCCGGGATCTCTCCTACAATGAGCAGTTCTTC. Its translation: CASSARDLSYNEQFF.

This clonotype occurred a few times. V and J are TRBV30 and TRBJ2-5; TRBD2 agrees at 7 bases. V lost 2 bases, J lost 6 bases, and 6 bases stayed unmatched. In germline, CDR1 is GTSNPN, CDR2 SVGIG (reference sequence). The CDR3 has 13 residues. Here the CDR3 reads CAWSPGGRKTQYF. In nucleotides, the CDR3 is TGTGCCTGGAGTCCCGGGGGGAGAAAGACCCAGTACTTC.